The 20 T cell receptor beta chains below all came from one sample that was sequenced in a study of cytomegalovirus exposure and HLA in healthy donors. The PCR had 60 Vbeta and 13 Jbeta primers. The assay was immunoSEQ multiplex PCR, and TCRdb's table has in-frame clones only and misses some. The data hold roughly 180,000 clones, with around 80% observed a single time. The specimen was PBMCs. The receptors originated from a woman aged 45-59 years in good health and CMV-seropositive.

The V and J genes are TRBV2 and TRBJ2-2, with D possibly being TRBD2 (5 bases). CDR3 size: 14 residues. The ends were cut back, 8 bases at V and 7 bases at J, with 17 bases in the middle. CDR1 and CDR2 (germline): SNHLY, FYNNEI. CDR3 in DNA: TGTGCCAGCGTACTGAGGGTAGAATTCGGGGAGCTGTTTTTT. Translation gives CASVLRVEFGELFF.

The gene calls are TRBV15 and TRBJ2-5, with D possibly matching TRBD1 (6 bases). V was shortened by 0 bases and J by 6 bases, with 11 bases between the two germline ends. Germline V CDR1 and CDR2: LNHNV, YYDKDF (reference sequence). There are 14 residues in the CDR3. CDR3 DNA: TGTGCCACCAGCAGAGAAGGGGGAGAGAAGACCCAGTACTTC. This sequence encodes CATSREGGEKTQYF.

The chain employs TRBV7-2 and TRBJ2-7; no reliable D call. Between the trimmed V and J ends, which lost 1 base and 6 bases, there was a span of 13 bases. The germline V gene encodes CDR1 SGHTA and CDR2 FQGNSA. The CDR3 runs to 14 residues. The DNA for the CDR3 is TGTGCCAGCAGCTTAGATAACTCTTCTCGCGAGCAGTACTTC. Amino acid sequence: CASSLDNSSREQYF.

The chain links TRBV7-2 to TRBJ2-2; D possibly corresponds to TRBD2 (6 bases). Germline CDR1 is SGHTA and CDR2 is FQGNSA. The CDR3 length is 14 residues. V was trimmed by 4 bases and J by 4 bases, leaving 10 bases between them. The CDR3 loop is CASSSGLFTGELFF. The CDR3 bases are TGTGCCAGCAGCTCGGGACTCTTCACCGGGGAGCTGTTTTTT. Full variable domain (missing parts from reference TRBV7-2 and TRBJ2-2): GAGVSQSPSNKVTEKGKDVELRCDPISGHTALYWYRQSLGQGLEFLIYFQGNSAPDKSGLPSDRFSAERTGGSVSTLTIQRTQQEDSAVYLCASSSGLFTGELFFGEGSRLTVL.

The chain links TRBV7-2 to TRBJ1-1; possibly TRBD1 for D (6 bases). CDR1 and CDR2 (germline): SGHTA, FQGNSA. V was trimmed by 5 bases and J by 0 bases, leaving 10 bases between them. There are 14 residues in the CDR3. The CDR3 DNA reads TGTGCCAGCAGCCTCGGACAGCTGAACACTGAAGCTTTCTTT. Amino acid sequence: CASSLGQLNTEAFF.

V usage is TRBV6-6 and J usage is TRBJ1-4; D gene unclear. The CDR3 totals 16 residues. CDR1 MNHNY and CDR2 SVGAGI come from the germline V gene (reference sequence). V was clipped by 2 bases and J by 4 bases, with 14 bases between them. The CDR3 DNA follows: TGTGCCAGCAGTTACCTTGGCGGCGGACTTAATGAAAAACTGTTTTTT. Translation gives CASSYLGGGLNEKLFF.

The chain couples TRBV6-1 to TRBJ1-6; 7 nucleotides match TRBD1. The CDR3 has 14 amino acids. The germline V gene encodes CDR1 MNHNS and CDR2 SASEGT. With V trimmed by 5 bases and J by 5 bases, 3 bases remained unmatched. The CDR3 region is CASSRDSNNSPLHF. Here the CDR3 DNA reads TGTGCCAGCAGTCGGGACAGCAATAATTCACCCCTCCACTTT.

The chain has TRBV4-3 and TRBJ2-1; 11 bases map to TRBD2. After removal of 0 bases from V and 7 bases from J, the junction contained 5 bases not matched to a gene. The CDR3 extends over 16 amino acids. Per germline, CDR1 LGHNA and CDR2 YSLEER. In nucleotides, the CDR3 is TGCGCCAGCAGCCAAGATTCCCTAGCGGGGGGAAATGAGCAGTTCTTC. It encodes CASSQDSLAGGNEQFF.

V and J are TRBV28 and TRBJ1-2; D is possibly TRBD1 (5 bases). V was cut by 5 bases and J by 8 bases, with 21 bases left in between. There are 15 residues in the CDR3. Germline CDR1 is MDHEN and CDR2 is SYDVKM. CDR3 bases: TGTGCCAGCAGTCCCTTGGGGGGGGTTTCGGCCGGCTACACCTTC. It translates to CASSPLGGVSAGYTF.

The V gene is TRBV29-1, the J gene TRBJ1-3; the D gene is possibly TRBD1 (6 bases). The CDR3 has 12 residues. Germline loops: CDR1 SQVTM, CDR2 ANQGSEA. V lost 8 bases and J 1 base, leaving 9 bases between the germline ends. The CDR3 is CSIQGSGNTIYF. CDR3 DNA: TGCAGCATACAGGGTTCTGGAAACACCATATATTTT.

CDR3 protein: CASSLTDRSAYEQYF. For the CDR3, the DNA is TGTGCCAGCTCCCTAACGGACAGGTCCGCCTACGAGCAGTACTTC. The chain employs TRBV18 and TRBJ2-5, with TRBD1 identical over 7 bases. The last part of the DNA fits TRBJ2-7 better; the J call may be wrong. This CDR3 is 15 amino acids long. Germline CDR1 reads KGHSH; CDR2 reads LQKENI.

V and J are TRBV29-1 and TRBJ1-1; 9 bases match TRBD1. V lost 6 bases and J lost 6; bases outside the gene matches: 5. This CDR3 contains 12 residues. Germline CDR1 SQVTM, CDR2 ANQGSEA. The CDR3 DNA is TGCAGCGTAGGGACAGGGACCTCTGAAGCTTTCTTT. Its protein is CSVGTGTSEAFF.

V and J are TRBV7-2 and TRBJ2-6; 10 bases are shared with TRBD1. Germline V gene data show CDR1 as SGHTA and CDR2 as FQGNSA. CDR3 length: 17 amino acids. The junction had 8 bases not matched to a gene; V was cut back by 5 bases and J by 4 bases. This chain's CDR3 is CASSIRQGARGANVLTF. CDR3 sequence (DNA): TGTGCCAGCAGCATCCGACAGGGGGCGCGGGGGGCCAACGTCCTGACTTTC.

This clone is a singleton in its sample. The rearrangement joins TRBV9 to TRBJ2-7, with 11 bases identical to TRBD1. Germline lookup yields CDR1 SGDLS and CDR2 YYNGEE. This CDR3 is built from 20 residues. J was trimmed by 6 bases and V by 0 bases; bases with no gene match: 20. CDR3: CASSVVIPSTGQGALGEQYF. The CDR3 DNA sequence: TGTGCCAGCAGCGTAGTCATCCCTTCTACCGGACAGGGGGCTTTGGGCGAGCAGTACTTC.

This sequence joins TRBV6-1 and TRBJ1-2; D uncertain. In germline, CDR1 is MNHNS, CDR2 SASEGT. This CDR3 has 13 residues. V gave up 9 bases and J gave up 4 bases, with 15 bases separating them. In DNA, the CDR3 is TGTGCCAGTAATCTGGCCATAATCTATGGCTACACCTTC. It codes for CASNLAIIYGYTF.

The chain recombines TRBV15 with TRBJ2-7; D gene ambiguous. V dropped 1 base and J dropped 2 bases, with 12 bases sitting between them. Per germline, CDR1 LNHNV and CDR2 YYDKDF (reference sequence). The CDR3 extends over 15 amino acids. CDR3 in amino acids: CATSRGGGKAYEQYF. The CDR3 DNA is TGTGCCACCAGCAGAGGAGGCGGCAAAGCCTACGAGCAGTACTTC.

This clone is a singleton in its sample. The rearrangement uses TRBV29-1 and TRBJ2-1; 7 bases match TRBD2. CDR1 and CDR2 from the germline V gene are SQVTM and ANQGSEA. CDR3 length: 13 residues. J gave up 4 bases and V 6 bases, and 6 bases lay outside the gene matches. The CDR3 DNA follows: TGCAGCGTCTCCCGGGGACTATACAATGAGCAGTTCTTC. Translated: CSVSRGLYNEQFF.

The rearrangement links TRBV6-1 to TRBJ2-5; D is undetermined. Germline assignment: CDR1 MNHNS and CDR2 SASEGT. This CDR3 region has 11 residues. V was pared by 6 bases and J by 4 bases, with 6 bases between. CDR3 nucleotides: TGTGCCAGCAGACTTAGAGAGACCCAGTACTTC. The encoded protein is CASRLRETQYF.

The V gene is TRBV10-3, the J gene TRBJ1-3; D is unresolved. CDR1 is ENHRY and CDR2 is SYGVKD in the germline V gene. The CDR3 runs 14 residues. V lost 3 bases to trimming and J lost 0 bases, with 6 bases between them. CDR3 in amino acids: CAISDTDSGNTIYF. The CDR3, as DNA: TGTGCCATCAGTGATACAGACTCTGGAAACACCATATATTTT.

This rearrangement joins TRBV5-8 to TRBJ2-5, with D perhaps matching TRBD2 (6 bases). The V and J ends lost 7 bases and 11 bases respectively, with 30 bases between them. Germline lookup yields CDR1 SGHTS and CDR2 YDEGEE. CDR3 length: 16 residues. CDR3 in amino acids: CASSKTRALTVREQYF. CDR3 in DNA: TGTGCCAGCTCAAAGACTAGAGCGCTAACCGTACGTGAGCAGTACTTC.